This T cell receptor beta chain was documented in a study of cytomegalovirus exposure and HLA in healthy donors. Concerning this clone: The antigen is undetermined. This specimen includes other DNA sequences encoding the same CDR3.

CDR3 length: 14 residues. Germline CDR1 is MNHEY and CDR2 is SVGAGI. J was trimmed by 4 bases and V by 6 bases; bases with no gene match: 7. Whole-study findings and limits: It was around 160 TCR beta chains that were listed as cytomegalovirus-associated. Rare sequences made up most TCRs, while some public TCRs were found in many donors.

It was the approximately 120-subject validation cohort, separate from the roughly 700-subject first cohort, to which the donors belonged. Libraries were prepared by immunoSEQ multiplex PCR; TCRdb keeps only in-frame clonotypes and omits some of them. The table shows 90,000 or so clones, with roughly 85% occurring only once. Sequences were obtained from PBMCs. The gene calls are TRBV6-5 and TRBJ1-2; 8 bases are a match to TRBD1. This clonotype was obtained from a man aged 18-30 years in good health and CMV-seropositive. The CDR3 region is CASSGTGGVYGYTF. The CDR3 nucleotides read TGTGCCAGCAGCGGCACAGGGGGGGTCTATGGCTACACCTTC.